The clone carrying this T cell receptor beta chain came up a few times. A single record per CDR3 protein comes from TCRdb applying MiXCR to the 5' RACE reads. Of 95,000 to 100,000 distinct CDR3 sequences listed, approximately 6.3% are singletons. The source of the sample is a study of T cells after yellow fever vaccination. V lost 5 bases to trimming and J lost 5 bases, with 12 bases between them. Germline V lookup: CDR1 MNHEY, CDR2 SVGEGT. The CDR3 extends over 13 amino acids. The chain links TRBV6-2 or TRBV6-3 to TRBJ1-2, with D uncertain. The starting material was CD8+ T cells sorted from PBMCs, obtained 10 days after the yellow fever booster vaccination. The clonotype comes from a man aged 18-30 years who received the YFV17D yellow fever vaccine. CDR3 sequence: CASSPSIPYGYTF. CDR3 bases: TGTGCCAGCAGTCCCTCTATCCCGTATGGCTACACCTTC.